This T cell receptor beta chain was sequenced for a study of blood T cell repertoires in COVID-19. Whole-study context: Samples came from the United States, Italy and Spain, spanning acute and convalescent COVID-19. In each case, the material was cDNA or gDNA derived from T cells, B-cell-depleted T cells, or PBMCs.

The V end was cut by 3 bases, the J end by 2 bases, with 10 bases between. The CDR3 is 14 residues long. Germline V CDR1 and CDR2: MNHNY, SVGAGI (reference sequence). Per the authors' pipeline: Estimation of nucleated cell counts relied on the amplification of reference gene primers. Generated by immunoSEQ multiplex PCR, the TCRdb table keeps only in-frame clones and is missing some. For V, J and clone size, that table is used; D and trimming come from the DNA. The table records 140,000 to 150,000 clones, just under 80% of them present only once. This chain connects TRBV6-6 to TRBJ1-1; D is uncertain. The source material was peripheral blood. The sequence was obtained from a woman in her sixties with acute or convalescent COVID-19. The CDR3 sequence: CASSYGGANTEAFF. CDR3 in DNA: TGTGCCAGCAGTTATGGTGGAGCTAACACTGAAGCTTTCTTT.